This entry features one T cell receptor beta chain sequence. This entry comes from a study of blood T cell repertoires in COVID-19. Clones were read by immunoSEQ multiplex PCR, and TCRdb kept only the in-frame ones, dropping some. The sample lists around 180,000 clones, roughly 86% seen once, with 2.9% in the top ten. V lost 3 bases to trimming and J lost 8 bases; unmatched junction nucleotides: 7. Germline values: CDR1 LGHDT, CDR2 YNNKEL (reference sequence). The CDR3 extends over 15 amino acids. The chain combines TRBV3-1 (or the pseudogene TRBV3-2) with TRBJ2-1; 10 bases match TRBD1. This TCR was recovered from a woman aged 25-40 years with active or convalescent COVID-19. The source material was peripheral blood. The CDR3 protein is CASSQPGQGTDEQFF. The CDR3 DNA reads as TGTGCCAGCAGCCAGCCGGGACAGGGGACGGATGAGCAGTTCTTC.